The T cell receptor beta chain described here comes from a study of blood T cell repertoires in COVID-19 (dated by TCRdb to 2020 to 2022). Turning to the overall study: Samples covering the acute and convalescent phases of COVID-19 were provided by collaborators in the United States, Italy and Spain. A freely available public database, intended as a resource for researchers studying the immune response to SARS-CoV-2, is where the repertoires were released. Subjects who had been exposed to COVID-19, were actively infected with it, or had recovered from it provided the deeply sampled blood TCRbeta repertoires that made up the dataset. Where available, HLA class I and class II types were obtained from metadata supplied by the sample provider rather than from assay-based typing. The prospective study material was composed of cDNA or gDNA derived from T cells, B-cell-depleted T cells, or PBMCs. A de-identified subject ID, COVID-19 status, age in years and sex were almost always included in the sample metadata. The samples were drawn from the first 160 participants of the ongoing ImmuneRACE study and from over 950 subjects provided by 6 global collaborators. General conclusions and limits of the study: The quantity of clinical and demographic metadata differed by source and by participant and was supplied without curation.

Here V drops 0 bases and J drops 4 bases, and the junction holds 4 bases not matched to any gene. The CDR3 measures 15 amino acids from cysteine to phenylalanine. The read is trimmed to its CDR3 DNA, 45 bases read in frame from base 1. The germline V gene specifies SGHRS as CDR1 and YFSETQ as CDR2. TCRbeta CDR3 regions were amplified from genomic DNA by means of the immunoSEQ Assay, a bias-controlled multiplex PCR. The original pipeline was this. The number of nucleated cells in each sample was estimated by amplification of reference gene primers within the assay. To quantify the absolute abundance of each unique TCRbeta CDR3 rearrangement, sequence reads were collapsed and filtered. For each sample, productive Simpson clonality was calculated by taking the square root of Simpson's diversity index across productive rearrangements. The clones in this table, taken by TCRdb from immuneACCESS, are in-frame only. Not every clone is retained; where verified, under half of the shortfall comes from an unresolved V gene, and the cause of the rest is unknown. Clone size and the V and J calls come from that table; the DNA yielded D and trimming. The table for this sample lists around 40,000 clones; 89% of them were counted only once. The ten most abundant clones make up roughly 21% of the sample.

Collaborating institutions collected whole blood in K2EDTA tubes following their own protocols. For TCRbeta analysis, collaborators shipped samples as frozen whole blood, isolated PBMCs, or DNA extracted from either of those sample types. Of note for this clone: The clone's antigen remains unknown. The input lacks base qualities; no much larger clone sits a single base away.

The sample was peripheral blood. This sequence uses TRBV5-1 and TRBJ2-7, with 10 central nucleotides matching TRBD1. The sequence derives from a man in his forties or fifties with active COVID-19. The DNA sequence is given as TGCGCCAGCAGCTTGGAACCGGGACAGGGGTACGAGCAGTACTTC. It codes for CASSLEPGQGYEQYF.